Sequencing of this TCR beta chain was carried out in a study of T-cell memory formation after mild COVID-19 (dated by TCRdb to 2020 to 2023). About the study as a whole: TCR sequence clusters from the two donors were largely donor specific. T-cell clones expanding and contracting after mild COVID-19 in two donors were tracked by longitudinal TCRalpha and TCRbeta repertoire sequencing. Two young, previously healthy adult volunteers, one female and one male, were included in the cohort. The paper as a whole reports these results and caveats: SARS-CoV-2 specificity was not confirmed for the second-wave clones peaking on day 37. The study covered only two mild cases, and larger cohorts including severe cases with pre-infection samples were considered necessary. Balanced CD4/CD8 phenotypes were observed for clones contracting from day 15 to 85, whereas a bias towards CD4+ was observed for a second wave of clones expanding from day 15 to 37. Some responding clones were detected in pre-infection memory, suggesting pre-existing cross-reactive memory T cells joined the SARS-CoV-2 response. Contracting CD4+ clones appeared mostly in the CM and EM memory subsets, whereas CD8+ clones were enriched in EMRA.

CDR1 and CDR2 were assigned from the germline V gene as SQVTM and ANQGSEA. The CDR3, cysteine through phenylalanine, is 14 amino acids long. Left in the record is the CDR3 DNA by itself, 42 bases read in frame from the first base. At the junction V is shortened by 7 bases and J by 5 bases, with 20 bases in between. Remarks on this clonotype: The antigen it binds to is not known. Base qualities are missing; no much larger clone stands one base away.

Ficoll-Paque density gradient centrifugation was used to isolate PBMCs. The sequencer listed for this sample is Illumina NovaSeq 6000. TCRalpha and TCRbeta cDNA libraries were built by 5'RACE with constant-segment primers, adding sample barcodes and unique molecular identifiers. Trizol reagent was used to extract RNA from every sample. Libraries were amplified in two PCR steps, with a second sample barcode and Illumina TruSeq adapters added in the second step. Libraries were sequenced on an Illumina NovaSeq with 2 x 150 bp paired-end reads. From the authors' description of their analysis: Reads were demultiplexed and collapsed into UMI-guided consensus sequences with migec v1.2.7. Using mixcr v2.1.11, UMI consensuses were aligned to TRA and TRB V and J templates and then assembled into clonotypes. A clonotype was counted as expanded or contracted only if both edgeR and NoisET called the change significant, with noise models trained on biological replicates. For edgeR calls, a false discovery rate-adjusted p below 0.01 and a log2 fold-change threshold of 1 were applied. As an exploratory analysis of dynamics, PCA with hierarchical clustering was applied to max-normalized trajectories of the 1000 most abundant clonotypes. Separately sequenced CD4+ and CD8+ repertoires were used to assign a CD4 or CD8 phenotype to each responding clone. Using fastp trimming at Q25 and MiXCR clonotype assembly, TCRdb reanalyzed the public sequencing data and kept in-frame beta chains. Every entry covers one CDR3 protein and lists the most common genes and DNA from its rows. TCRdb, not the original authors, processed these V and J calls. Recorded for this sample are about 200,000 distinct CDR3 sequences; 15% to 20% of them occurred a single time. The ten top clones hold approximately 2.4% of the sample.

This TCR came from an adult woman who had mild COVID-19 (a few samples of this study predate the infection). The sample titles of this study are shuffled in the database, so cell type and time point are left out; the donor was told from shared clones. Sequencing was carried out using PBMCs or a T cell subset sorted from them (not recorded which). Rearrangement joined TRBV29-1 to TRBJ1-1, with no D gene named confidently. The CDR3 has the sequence CSARMTDRGTEAFF. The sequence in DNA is TGCAGCGCCCGAATGACTGATCGAGGGACTGAAGCTTTCTTT. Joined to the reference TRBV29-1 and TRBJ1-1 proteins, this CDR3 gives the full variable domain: SAVISQKPSRDICQRGTSLTIQCQVDSQVTMMFWYRQQPGQSLTLIATANQGSEATYESGFVIDKFPISRPNLTFSTLTVSNMSPEDSSIYLCSARMTDRGTEAFFGQGTRLTVV.